The sample holds one count of the clone carrying this T cell receptor (beta chain). This record comes from a study of blood T cell repertoires in COVID-19. Overall study: Sites across the United States, Italy and Spain contributed samples from acute and convalescent COVID-19. PBMCs, B-cell-depleted T cells, or T cells provided the cDNA or gDNA that made up the material.

Between the trimmed V and J ends, which lost 5 bases and 5 bases, there was a span of 16 bases. This CDR3 has 14 amino acids. Germline V gene data show CDR1 as SGHNT and CDR2 as YYREEE (reference sequence). Clones were read by immunoSEQ multiplex PCR, and TCRdb kept only the in-frame ones, dropping some. The table shows about 200,000 clones, with about 95% occurring only once. The sequence derives from a young man with COVID-19, enrolled during active disease. The sequenced sample was peripheral blood. The chain links TRBV5-4 to TRBJ1-1; no reliable D call. CDR3: CASRQNYGGTEAFF. The CDR3 region has the DNA TGTGCCAGCAGACAAAACTATGGTGGGACTGAAGCTTTCTTT.